The 19 T cell receptor beta chains below all came from one sample that was sequenced in a study of T cell changes during pregnancy in multiple sclerosis. Repertoires were generated with immunoSEQ multiplex PCR, while TCRdb's copy carries only in-frame clones and drops some. This sample carries 100,000 or so clones, around nine tenths of them seen once, and the ten largest clones take around 1.2%. The sequencing here drew on peripheral blood, taken in the second trimester of pregnancy. These TCRs come from a female donor with multiple sclerosis, enrolled in a pregnancy study.

The chain uses TRBV5-4 and TRBJ1-1; 8 bases match TRBD1. J lost 0 bases, V lost 5 bases, and 3 bases had no gene match. CDR1 and CDR2 (germline): SGHNT, YYREEE (reference sequence). This CDR3 spans 14 amino acids. CDR3 sequence (DNA): TGTGCCAGCAGGACACAGGGGGTGAACACTGAAGCTTTCTTT. This codes for CASRTQGVNTEAFF.

This chain joins TRBV5-5 and TRBJ1-6, with D possibly being TRBD1 (6 bases). Germline V gene lookup returns CDR1 SGHKS and CDR2 YYEKEE (reference sequence). The CDR3 runs to 15 residues. V was cut by 4 bases and J by 4 bases, with 12 bases left in between. CDR3 sequence (DNA): TGTGCCAGCAGCAGAGGGGACATATATAATTCACCCCTCCACTTT. It encodes CASSRGDIYNSPLHF.

The genes are TRBV6-5 and TRBJ1-6; D gene ambiguous. Germline V CDR1 and CDR2: MNHEY, SVGAGI. The CDR3 is 13 amino acids. V was cut by 8 bases and J by 9 bases, with 14 bases left in between. CDR3 sequence reads: CASAFGRGSPLHF. CDR3 coding DNA: TGTGCCAGCGCATTTGGGCGTGGTTCACCCCTCCACTTT.

The gene calls are TRBV5-1 and TRBJ2-1; the D gene is possibly TRBD2 (6 bases). V was cut by 0 bases and J by 2 bases, with 15 bases left in between. The length of the CDR3 is 17 residues. Germline CDR1 reads SGHRS; CDR2 reads YFSETQ. The CDR3 is CASSLVPIAAPYNEQFF. As DNA, the CDR3 is TGCGCCAGCAGCTTGGTACCAATAGCGGCCCCCTACAATGAGCAGTTCTTC.

The chain employs TRBV5-1 and TRBJ2-4; no definite D call. Germline CDR1 and CDR2: SGHRS and YFSETQ. The V end was cut by 4 bases, the J end by 6 bases, with 11 bases between. CDR3 length: 13 residues. Written as DNA, the CDR3 is TGCGCCAGCAGCAGCTTCCGCGGAAACATTCAGTACTTC. Its protein is CASSSFRGNIQYF.

This rearrangement joins TRBV9 to TRBJ2-1; D not resolved. The V gene's germline CDR1 is SGDLS and CDR2 YYNGEE. V was trimmed by 0 bases and J by 5 bases, leaving 12 bases between them. This CDR3 contains 15 residues. The CDR3 DNA reads TGTGCCAGCAGCGTAGGACCCAGGTTTGACAATGAGCAGTTCTTC. Its translation is CASSVGPRFDNEQFF.

This clone was counted between two and nine times. The genes are TRBV4-1 and TRBJ1-3, with no clear D. Germline CDR1 is MGHRA and CDR2 is YSYEKL. The CDR3 runs to 16 residues. Deletions cut 2 bases from V and 2 bases from J, with 13 bases between. The CDR3 DNA is TGCGCCAGCAGCCAACCTCGCGCGGGAACTGGAAACACCATATATTTT. As protein: CASSQPRAGTGNTIYF.

The chain combines TRBV4-2 with TRBJ2-1; 11 nucleotides match TRBD2. The CDR3 extends over 17 amino acids. V lost 4 bases, J lost 3 bases, and 8 bases stayed unmatched. Germline V gives CDR1 LGHNA, CDR2 YNFKEQ. This chain's CDR3 is CASSPQPGTSGYNEQFF. The CDR3 nucleotides read TGTGCCAGCAGCCCTCAACCCGGGACTAGCGGCTACAATGAGCAGTTCTTC.

The chain carries TRBV4-1 and TRBJ1-2; 9 bases are a match to TRBD1. Germline CDR1 MGHRA, CDR2 YSYEKL. With 5 bases clipped from V and 4 bases from J, the junction kept 5 bases outside the gene matches. The CDR3 length is 14 residues. The CDR3 DNA sequence: TGCGCCAGCAGCGCACAGGGGGCGGGCTATGGCTACACCTTC. This sequence encodes CASSAQGAGYGYTF.

V usage is TRBV5-1 and J usage is TRBJ2-6; the match to TRBD1 covers 11 bases. This CDR3 comprises 18 residues. The germline V gene has CDR1 SGHRS and CDR2 YFSETQ. The ends lost 3 bases at V and 0 bases at J; junction bases unmatched: 5. CDR3 amino acids: CASSYGQGASSGANVLTF. The CDR3 coding sequence is TGCGCCAGCAGCTACGGACAGGGGGCTAGCTCTGGGGCCAACGTCCTGACTTTC.

Notes on this clone: Other DNA sequences in the sample encode the same CDR3. The rearrangement joins TRBV6-5 to TRBJ1-5, with D possibly TRBD1 on 5 matching bases. The V and J ends lost 2 bases and 4 bases respectively, with 9 bases between them. CDR3 length: 14 amino acids. The germline CDR1 and CDR2 sequences are MNHEY and SVGAGI. CDR3 coding DNA: TGTGCCAGCAGTTACAGGGGAGGAAATCAGCCCCAGCATTTT. It encodes CASSYRGGNQPQHF.

The CDR3 region is CASSLRGRTDTQYF. The CDR3 DNA reads TGTGCCAGCAGCCTCAGGGGGCGGACAGATACGCAGTATTTT. The rearrangement joins TRBV6-5 to TRBJ2-3, with 8 nucleotides matching TRBD1. The CDR3 runs to 14 residues. CDR1 is MNHEY, CDR2 SVGAGI, per germline. The trim removed 6 bases at V and 3 bases at J, leaving 5 bases unmatched.

The V gene is TRBV5-8, the J gene TRBJ2-1; D call uncertain. This CDR3 spans 16 amino acids. V was clipped by 5 bases and J by 2 bases, with 17 bases between them. Germline lookup yields CDR1 SGHTS and CDR2 YDEGEE. CDR3 DNA sequence: TGTGCCAGCAGTCCCCCCATAATCAGGACCTACAATGAGCAGTTCTTC. Its protein is CASSPPIIRTYNEQFF.

The rearrangement uses TRBV5-1 and TRBJ1-6; no reliable D call. Germline V gives CDR1 SGHRS, CDR2 YFSETQ. CDR3 length: 13 residues. Trimming took 4 bases from V and 3 from J, leaving 5 bases between them. CDR3 amino acids: CASSVNYNSPLHF. CDR3 DNA: TGCGCCAGCAGCGTCAACTATAATTCACCCCTCCACTTT.

The chain joins TRBV30 to TRBJ1-2, with 7 nucleotides matching TRBD1. This CDR3 is built from 12 residues. CDR1 and CDR2 from the germline V gene are GTSNPN and SVGIG (reference sequence). J gave up 3 bases and V 5 bases, and 3 bases lay outside the gene matches. The CDR3 spells CAWRRGDYGYTF. The CDR3 DNA follows: TGTGCCTGGCGCAGGGGGGACTATGGCTACACCTTC.

The chain uses TRBV6-1 and TRBJ1-2; 8 bases line up with TRBD1. The germline gives CDR1 MNHNS, CDR2 SASEGT. The V segment lost 3 bases and the J segment 2 bases; nucleotides outside the gene matches: 5. CDR3 size: 15 residues. CDR3 DNA sequence: TGTGCCAGCAGTGACTGGACAGGGCCGAACTATGGCTACACCTTC. It specifies CASSDWTGPNYGYTF.

V gene TRBV28 combines with J gene TRBJ2-7; D possibly corresponds to TRBD1 (5 bases). V shed 4 bases and J shed 6 bases, with 10 bases lying between them. The CDR3 is 12 residues long. In germline, CDR1 is MDHEN, CDR2 SYDVKM. The CDR3 coding sequence is TGTGCCAGCAGTTCCCTTCAGGGCGAGCAGTACTTC. It yields the protein CASSSLQGEQYF. The whole variable domain, remainder taken from reference TRBV28 and TRBJ2-7, is DVKVTQSSRYLVKRTGEKVFLECVQDMDHENMFWYRQDPGLGLRLIYFSYDVKMKEKGDIPEGYSVSREKKERFSLILESASTNQTSMYLCASSSLQGEQYFGPGTRLTVT.

V is TRBV19 and J is TRBJ1-2; 8 bases are a match to TRBD1. J lost 5 bases, V lost 4 bases, and 9 bases had no gene match. The CDR3 is 15 residues long. From germline, CDR1 is LNHDA and CDR2 SQIVND (reference sequence). The CDR3 region has the DNA TGTGCCAGTAGTAGAGGGGACAGGCGACTTTATGGCTACACCTTC. It translates to CASSRGDRRLYGYTF.

CDR3 in DNA: TGTGCCAGCATGAGGGGAGGGGTCGGGGCCAACGTCCTGACTTTC. Protein sequence: CASMRGGVGANVLTF. The chain links TRBV28 to TRBJ2-6; 7 bases align to TRBD2. The CDR3 has 15 residues. Germline-derived CDR1 and CDR2 are MDHEN and SYDVKM. V shed 7 bases, J shed 4 bases, and the junction held 7 bases outside the gene matches.